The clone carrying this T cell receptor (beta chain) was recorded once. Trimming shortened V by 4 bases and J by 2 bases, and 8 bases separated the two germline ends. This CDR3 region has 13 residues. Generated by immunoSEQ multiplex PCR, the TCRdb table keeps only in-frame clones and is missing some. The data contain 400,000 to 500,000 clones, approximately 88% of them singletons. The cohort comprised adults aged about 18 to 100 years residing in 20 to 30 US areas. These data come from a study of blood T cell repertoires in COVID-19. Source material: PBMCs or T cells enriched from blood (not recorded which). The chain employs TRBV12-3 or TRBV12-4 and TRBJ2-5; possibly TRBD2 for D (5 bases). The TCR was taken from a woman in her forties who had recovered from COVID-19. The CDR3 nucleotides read TGTGCCAGCAGTTGGGGAGATCAAGAGACCCAGTACTTC. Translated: CASSWGDQETQYF.